Below are 24 T cell receptor beta chains sequenced from a single sample in a study of blood T cell repertoires in COVID-19. The table came from immunoSEQ multiplex PCR; TCRdb's copy has only in-frame clones and leaves some out. The sample carries around 100,000 clones, around nine tenths recorded once. Input material: peripheral blood. These receptors were obtained from a man in his fifties or sixties with acute or convalescent COVID-19.

The chain combines TRBV4-1 with TRBJ1-2, with D possibly matching TRBD1 (5 bases). Germline-derived CDR1 and CDR2 are MGHRA and YSYEKL. The CDR3 loop spans 15 amino acids. The V end was cut by 0 bases, the J end by 4 bases, with 12 bases between. As DNA, the CDR3 is TGCGCCAGCAGCCAAGATCTACAGGAAACCTATGGCTACACCTTC. Translated, it gives CASSQDLQETYGYTF.

The V gene is TRBV6-2 or TRBV6-3, the J gene TRBJ2-7, with 7 nucleotides matching TRBD2. This CDR3 has 14 amino acids. J gave up 0 bases and V 2 bases, and 1 base lay outside the gene matches. Germline V gives CDR1 MNHEY, CDR2 SVGEGT. The CDR3, as DNA: TGTGCCAGCAGTTACGGGACTAACTCCTACGAGCAGTACTTC. It is translated as CASSYGTNSYEQYF.

V usage is TRBV12-3 or TRBV12-4 and J usage is TRBJ1-1; D remains unclear. This CDR3 has 12 amino acids. The V end lost 6 bases, the J end lost 3 bases, and 8 bases lay between the germline ends. The CDR3: CASRRADTEAFF. The CDR3 DNA reads TGTGCCAGCAGGCGTGCTGACACTGAAGCTTTCTTT.

This clone was observed a few times. This rearrangement joins TRBV11-2 to TRBJ1-3; D is unclear. Germline V gives CDR1 SGHAT, CDR2 FQNNGV. The CDR3 runs to 16 residues. With 6 bases removed from V and 0 bases from J, the gap between germline ends came to 15 bases. CDR3: CASSRSGSSSGNTIYF. The CDR3 bases are TGTGCCAGCAGTCGATCCGGGTCTTCCTCTGGAAACACCATATATTTT.

The CDR3 DNA sequence: TGTGCCAGCACCTACAAGTGGGGAGGCAATCAGCCCCAGCATTTT. Amino acids: CASTYKWGGNQPQHF. V gene TRBV6-5 combines with J gene TRBJ1-5; no firm D call. Germline V lookup: CDR1 MNHEY, CDR2 SVGAGI. CDR3 length equals 15 residues. V was shortened by 7 bases and J by 2 bases, with 15 bases between the two germline ends.

The chain uses TRBV5-1 and TRBJ2-4; D is unresolved. The CDR3 has 14 amino acids. Deletions cut 5 bases from V and 0 bases from J, with 9 bases between. The germline gives CDR1 SGHRS, CDR2 YFSETQ. The CDR3 here is CASRNSLAKNIQYF. For the CDR3, the DNA is TGCGCCAGCAGAAACAGTCTAGCCAAAAACATTCAGTACTTC.

This chain connects TRBV19 to TRBJ2-7; tentatively, D is TRBD2 (6 bases). Deletions cut 6 bases from V and 3 bases from J, with 18 bases between. The germline V gene has CDR1 LNHDA and CDR2 SQIVND (reference sequence). This CDR3 contains 15 residues. The CDR3 is CASSETSINDYEQYF. CDR3 DNA: TGTGCCAGTAGCGAAACTAGCATCAATGACTACGAGCAGTACTTC.

The chain carries TRBV4-3 and TRBJ1-2, with 7 bases aligning to TRBD1. V lost 4 bases, J lost 2 bases, and 1 base stayed unmatched. The germline V gene has CDR1 LGHNA and CDR2 YSLEER. The CDR3 runs to 13 residues. The CDR3 region has the DNA TGCGCCAGCAGCCGGGACAGAAACTATGGCTACACCTTC. This gives the protein CASSRDRNYGYTF.

The chain links TRBV6-4 to TRBJ2-2, with D perhaps TRBD1 (6 bases). Deletions cut 11 bases from V and 1 base from J, with 11 bases between. The germline gives CDR1 MRHNA, CDR2 SNTAGT. The CDR3 is made up of 13 amino acids. CDR3 loop: CACRDKNTGELFF. CDR3 DNA sequence: TGTGCCTGCCGGGACAAGAACACCGGGGAGCTGTTTTTT.

This clone has a single count. The gene calls are TRBV30 and TRBJ2-5; D ambiguous. Trimming stripped 0 bases from V and 7 bases from J, with 12 bases between. CDR3 length equals 13 residues. Germline V gene data show CDR1 as GTSNPN and CDR2 as SVGIG (reference sequence). The CDR3 DNA is TGTGCCTGGAGTGTACGCGAGGATGGGACCCAGTACTTC. Residues: CAWSVREDGTQYF.

The V gene is TRBV10-3, the J gene TRBJ2-4, with TRBD2 identical over 7 bases. The CDR3 is 17 residues long. Germline V gene lookup returns CDR1 ENHRY and CDR2 SYGVKD. Trimming removed 3 bases from V and 3 bases from J; junction bases left unmatched: 11. CDR3 sequence reads: CAISDNSLADFKNIQYF. The CDR3 region has the DNA TGTGCCATCAGTGATAATAGCCTAGCGGATTTCAAAAACATTCAGTACTTC.

The chain links TRBV5-5 to TRBJ2-2; maybe TRBD1 (5 bases). This CDR3 region has 15 residues. The V end lost 4 bases, the J end lost 2 bases, and 12 bases lay between the germline ends. Looked up from germline, CDR1 is SGHKS and CDR2 is YYEKEE (reference sequence). Written as DNA, the CDR3 is TGTGCCAGCAGCAACTACGACAGAAACACCGGGGAGCTGTTTTTT. It encodes CASSNYDRNTGELFF.

The chain uses TRBV19 and TRBJ2-7; 7 bases fit TRBD2. Per germline, CDR1 LNHDA and CDR2 SQIVND (reference sequence). The CDR3 totals 15 residues. Losses at the gene ends were 3 bases for V and 3 bases for J; bases not matched to a gene: 8. The CDR3 here is CASSIGVGDYYEQYF. For the CDR3, the DNA is TGTGCCAGTAGTATCGGGGTGGGGGACTACTACGAGCAGTACTTC. The variable domain in full, with the rest retrieved from reference TRBV19 and TRBJ2-7, is DGGITQSPKYLFRKEGQNVTLSCEQNLNHDAMYWYRQDPGQGLRLIYYSQIVNDFQKGDIAEGYSVSREKKESFPLTVTSAQKNPTAFYLCASSIGVGDYYEQYFGPGTRLTVT.

This chain uses TRBV20-1 with TRBJ2-7, with D perhaps matching TRBD2 (6 bases). Between the trimmed V and J ends, which lost 6 bases and 6 bases, there was a span of 12 bases. The CDR3 contains 11 residues. Germline V gene data show CDR1 as DFQATT and CDR2 as SNEGSKA (reference sequence). The CDR3 bases are TGCAGTGCCCAACTGGGGGGCGAGCAGTACTTC. It encodes CSAQLGGEQYF.

This clone was seen only once. This rearrangement joins TRBV6-5 to TRBJ2-7, with a possible D match to TRBD1 (6 bases). Germline CDR1 and CDR2: MNHEY and SVGAGI. V shed 5 bases and J shed 1 base, with 12 bases lying between them. The CDR3 covers 14 residues. CDR3 DNA: TGTGCCAGCAGTCCCGACAGGACATCCTACGAGCAGTACTTC. Protein: CASSPDRTSYEQYF.

The chain recombines TRBV30 with TRBJ2-7, with no clear D. The CDR3 spans 11 residues. Trimming pared 6 bases from V and 2 bases from J, leaving 8 bases between. Germline CDR1 GTSNPN, CDR2 SVGIG (reference sequence). For the CDR3, the DNA is TGTGCCTGCATCGGTGCCTACGAGCAGTACTTC. It yields the protein CACIGAYEQYF.

The V and J genes are TRBV6-5 and TRBJ2-7; unclear D gene. Germline V gene data show CDR1 as MNHEY and CDR2 as SVGAGI. The CDR3 is 11 residues long. V lost 7 bases and J lost 5, with 9 bases in between. CDR3 DNA sequence: TGTGCCAGCACATCCTACCACGAGCAGTACTTC. Its translation is CASTSYHEQYF.

The rearrangement uses TRBV11-2 and TRBJ2-4; 12 positions agree with TRBD2. This CDR3 contains 19 residues. Germline loops: CDR1 SGHAT, CDR2 FQNNGV. The V and J ends lost 5 bases and 2 bases, in that order; junction bases with no gene match: 13. Here the CDR3 reads CASSPWLAGGPLTKNIQYF. CDR3 in DNA: TGTGCCAGCAGCCCCTGGCTAGCGGGAGGGCCCTTAACCAAAAACATTCAGTACTTC.

In nucleotides, the CDR3 is TGCAGTGGATGGGGGGACAGTGAAGCTTTCTTT. The encoded protein is CSGWGDSEAFF. J is TRBJ1-1 and V is TRBV20-1; 7 nucleotides agree with TRBD1. CDR1 and CDR2 (germline): DFQATT, SNEGSKA (reference sequence). V lost 7 bases to trimming and J lost 7 bases; unmatched junction nucleotides: 6. This CDR3 comprises 11 residues.

This sequence joins TRBV6-4 and TRBJ2-2; TRBD2 might be the D (6 bases). The V and J ends lost 5 bases and 0 bases respectively, with 10 bases between them. CDR1 and CDR2 (germline): MRHNA, SNTAGT. The CDR3 runs 15 residues. CDR3 sequence reads: CASSPGLSNTGELFF. For the CDR3, the DNA is TGTGCCAGCAGTCCGGGACTTTCGAACACCGGGGAGCTGTTTTTT.

The gene calls are TRBV3-1 (or the pseudogene TRBV3-2) and TRBJ2-1; the D gene is possibly TRBD1 (5 bases). Trimming removed 4 bases at V and 2 bases at J, with 9 bases between. The CDR3 is made up of 14 amino acids. Germline CDR1 reads LGHDT; CDR2 reads YNNKEL (reference sequence). The CDR3 reads CASSPAGPYNEQFF. DNA of the CDR3: TGTGCCAGCAGCCCAGCAGGGCCCTACAATGAGCAGTTCTTC.

The gene calls are TRBV5-1 and TRBJ2-1; 13 positions match TRBD2. Germline CDR1 reads SGHRS; CDR2 reads YFSETQ. The CDR3 runs 16 residues. J was trimmed by 6 bases and V by 1 base; bases with no gene match: 4. For the CDR3, the DNA is TGCGCCAGCAGCTTGACTAGCGGGAGGGCCCTCAATGAGCAGTTCTTC. It encodes CASSLTSGRALNEQFF.

The chain links TRBV2 to TRBJ1-1; TRBD1 agrees at 10 bases. V lost 4 bases and J lost 1; bases outside the gene matches: 0. This CDR3 spans 14 amino acids. The V gene's germline CDR1 is SNHLY and CDR2 FYNNEI. The CDR3 bases are TGTGCCAGCAGTGGGGACAGGGGGAACACTGAAGCTTTCTTT. It yields the protein CASSGDRGNTEAFF.

Note on this clone: The same CDR3 can be traced to other DNA sequences in this sample. V is TRBV18 and J is TRBJ2-3; weak D call: TRBD2 (6 bases). The germline V and J ends were trimmed by 2 bases and 2 bases, with 8 bases remaining between them. The CDR3 runs to 14 residues. Germline-derived CDR1 and CDR2 are KGHSH and LQKENI. CDR3 nucleotide sequence: TGTGCCAGCTCACCAGGGGGGTCCACAGATACGCAGTATTTT. As protein: CASSPGGSTDTQYF. The variable domain in full, with the rest retrieved from reference TRBV18 and TRBJ2-3, is NAGVMQNPRHLVRRRGQEARLRCSPMKGHSHVYWYRQLPEEGLKFMVYLQKENIIDESGMPKERFSAEFPKEGPSILRIQQVVRGDSAAYFCASSPGGSTDTQYFGPGTRLTVL.